This paragraph reports one TCR beta chain. PCR involved 60 Vbeta and 13 Jbeta primers. The method was immunoSEQ multiplex PCR; TCRdb's version includes in-frame clones alone and lacks a portion of them. The sample has 130,000 to 150,000 clones, and its top ten clones hold 0.8% to 1%. The data stem from a study of cytomegalovirus exposure and HLA in healthy donors. This CDR3 spans 16 amino acids. Germline V gene sequence: CDR1 MNHEY, CDR2 SVGAGI. V lost 0 bases and J lost 5, with 14 bases in between. This chain connects TRBV6-5 to TRBJ2-1, with D maybe TRBD1 (5 bases). Sequenced input: PBMCs. The sequence was obtained from a male donor in good health and CMV-seronegative. The chain's CDR3 is CASSYSRGFGDNEQFF. CDR3 bases: TGTGCCAGCAGTTACTCAAGGGGCTTCGGAGACAATGAGCAGTTCTTC.